This T cell receptor beta chain was sequenced for a study of T-cell memory formation after mild COVID-19. CDR3 length equals 12 residues. V shed 4 bases and J shed 11 bases, with 14 bases lying between them. CDR1 is MGHDK and CDR2 is SYGVNS in the germline V gene. Using constant-segment primers, 5'RACE produced TCR alpha and TCR beta cDNA libraries carrying sample barcodes and UMIs. TCRdb recomputed calls from the 5' RACE reads with MiXCR, one row per CDR3 protein. Of hundreds of thousands of distinct CDR3 sequences detected, approximately 20% appear once; the ten largest clones hold roughly 8.4%. This clonotype occurred a few times. Antigen unknown. Study-level points and caveats: Second-wave clones with a day 37 peak had unconfirmed SARS-CoV-2 specificity.

The sample taken for sequencing was PBMCs or a T cell subset sorted from them (not recorded which). The chain links TRBV25-1 to TRBJ1-1, with D unclear. The TCR originated in an adult woman who had mild COVID-19 (a few samples of this study predate the infection). Cell type and time point are not known. The CDR3 loop reads CASSVYRGAAFF. CDR3 in DNA: TGTGCCAGCAGTGTGTACAGAGGTGCGGCTTTCTTT.